The subject of this entry is one TCR beta chain. The sample comes from a study of blood T cell repertoires in COVID-19. Looking at the study overall: Samples came from the United States, Italy and Spain, spanning acute and convalescent COVID-19. In each case, the material was cDNA or gDNA derived from T cells, B-cell-depleted T cells, or PBMCs.

Per the authors' pipeline: Scientists estimated how many nucleated cells there were by amplifying reference gene primers. Repertoires were generated with immunoSEQ multiplex PCR, while TCRdb's copy carries only in-frame clones and drops some. D and trimming were read from the DNA, whereas the V and J calls and clone size are those reported in that table. The sample gives some 140,000 clones, roughly four fifths of which show up once; about 31% is in the top ten. The TCR was taken from a woman aged 60 to 75 with acute or convalescent COVID-19. The sample consisted of peripheral blood.

The CDR3 nucleotides read TGTGCCAGCAGGCACCGGTCAGGGACGAACACCGGGGAGCTGTTTTTT. Protein sequence: CASRHRSGTNTGELFF. The chain is built from TRBV7-9 and TRBJ2-2, with a possible D match to TRBD1 (5 bases). V was clipped by 6 bases and J by 0 bases, with 14 bases between them. This CDR3 comprises 16 residues. From germline, CDR1 is SEHNR and CDR2 FQNEAQ (reference sequence).